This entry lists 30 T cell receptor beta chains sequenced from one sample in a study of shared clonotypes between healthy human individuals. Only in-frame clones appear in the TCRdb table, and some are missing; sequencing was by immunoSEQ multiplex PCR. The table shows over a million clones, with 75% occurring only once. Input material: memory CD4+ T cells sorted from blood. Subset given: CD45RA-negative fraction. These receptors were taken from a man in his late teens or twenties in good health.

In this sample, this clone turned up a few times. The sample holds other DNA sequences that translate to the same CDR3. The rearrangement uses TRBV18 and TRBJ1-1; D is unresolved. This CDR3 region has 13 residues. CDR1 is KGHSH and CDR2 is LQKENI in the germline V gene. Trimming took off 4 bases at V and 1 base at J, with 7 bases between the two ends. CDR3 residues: CASSLQANTEAFF. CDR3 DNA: TGTGCCAGCTCACTCCAGGCGAACACTGAAGCTTTCTTT. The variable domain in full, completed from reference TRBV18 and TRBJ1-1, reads NAGVMQNPRHLVRRRGQEARLRCSPMKGHSHVYWYRQLPEEGLKFMVYLQKENIIDESGMPKERFSAEFPKEGPSILRIQQVVRGDSAAYFCASSLQANTEAFFGQGTRLTVV.

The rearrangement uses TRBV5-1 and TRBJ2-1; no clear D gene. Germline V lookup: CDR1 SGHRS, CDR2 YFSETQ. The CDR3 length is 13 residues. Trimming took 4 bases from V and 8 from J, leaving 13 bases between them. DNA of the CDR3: TGCGCCAGCAGCCCGCCGGTGCAGCATGAGCAGTTCTTC. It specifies CASSPPVQHEQFF.

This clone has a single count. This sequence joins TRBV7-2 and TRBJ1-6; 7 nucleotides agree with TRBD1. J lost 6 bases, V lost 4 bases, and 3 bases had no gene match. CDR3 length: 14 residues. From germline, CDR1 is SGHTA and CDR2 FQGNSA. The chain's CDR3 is CASSWGQPNSPLHF. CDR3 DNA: TGTGCCAGCAGCTGGGGACAGCCTAATTCACCCCTCCACTTT.

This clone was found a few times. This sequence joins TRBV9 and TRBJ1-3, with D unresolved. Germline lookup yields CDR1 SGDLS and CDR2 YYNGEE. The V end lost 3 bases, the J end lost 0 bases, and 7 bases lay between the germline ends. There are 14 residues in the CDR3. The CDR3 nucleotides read TGTGCCAGCAGCGAACAGAGCTCTGGAAACACCATATATTTT. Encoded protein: CASSEQSSGNTIYF.

CDR3 DNA: TGTGCCAGCAGCTTAGGCGGTAGGGCTAGCGGGAGGGGGATATCCTACGAGCAGTACTTC. This encodes CASSLGGRASGRGISYEQYF. The rearrangement links TRBV7-8 to TRBJ2-7; 12 bases align to TRBD2. The germline V gene has CDR1 SGHVS and CDR2 FQNEAQ. V lost 1 base, J lost 1 base, and 14 bases stayed unmatched. This CDR3 is built from 20 residues.

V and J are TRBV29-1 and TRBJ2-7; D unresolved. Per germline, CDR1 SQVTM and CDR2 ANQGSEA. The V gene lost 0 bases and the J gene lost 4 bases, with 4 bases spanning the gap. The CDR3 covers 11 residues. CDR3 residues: CSVEEGYEQYF. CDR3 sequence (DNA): TGCAGCGTTGAAGAGGGGTACGAGCAGTACTTC.

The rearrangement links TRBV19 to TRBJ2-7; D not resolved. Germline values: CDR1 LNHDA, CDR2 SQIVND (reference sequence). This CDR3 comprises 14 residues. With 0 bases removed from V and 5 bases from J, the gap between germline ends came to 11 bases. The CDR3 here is CASSIDGSRNEQYF. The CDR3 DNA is TGTGCCAGTAGTATAGATGGGTCCAGGAACGAGCAGTACTTC.

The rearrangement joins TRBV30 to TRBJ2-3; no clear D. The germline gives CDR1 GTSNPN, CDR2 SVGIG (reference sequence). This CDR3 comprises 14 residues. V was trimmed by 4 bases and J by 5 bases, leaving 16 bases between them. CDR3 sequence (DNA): TGTGCCTGGACCCCGGGCGGCATCGGAGATACGCAGTATTTT. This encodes CAWTPGGIGDTQYF.

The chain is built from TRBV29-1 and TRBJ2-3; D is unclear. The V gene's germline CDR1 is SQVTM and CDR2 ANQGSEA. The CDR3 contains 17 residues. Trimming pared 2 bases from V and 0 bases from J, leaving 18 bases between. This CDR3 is CSVELFPKGTSTDTQYF. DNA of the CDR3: TGCAGCGTTGAACTATTCCCCAAGGGCACTAGCACAGATACGCAGTATTTT.

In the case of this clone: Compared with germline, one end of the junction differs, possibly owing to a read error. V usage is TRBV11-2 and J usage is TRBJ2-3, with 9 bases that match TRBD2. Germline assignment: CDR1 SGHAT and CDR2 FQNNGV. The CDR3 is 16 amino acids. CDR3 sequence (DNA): TGTGCCAGCAGCTTTTCCCCCGGGACTAGCAGAGATGCGCAGTATTTT. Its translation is CASSFSPGTSRDAQYF.

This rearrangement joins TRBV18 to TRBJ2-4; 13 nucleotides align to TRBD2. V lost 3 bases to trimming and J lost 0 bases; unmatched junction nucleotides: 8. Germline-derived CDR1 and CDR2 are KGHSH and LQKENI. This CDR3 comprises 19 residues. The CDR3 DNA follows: TGTGCCAGCTCACCGAGGACTAGCGGGGGTCAGTTAGCCAAAAACATTCAGTACTTC. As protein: CASSPRTSGGQLAKNIQYF.

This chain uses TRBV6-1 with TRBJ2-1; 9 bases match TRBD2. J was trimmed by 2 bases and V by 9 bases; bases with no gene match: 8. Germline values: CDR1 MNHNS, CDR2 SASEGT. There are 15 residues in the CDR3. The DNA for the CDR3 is TGTGCCAGTTCGACTAGCGGAGGTCCCTACAATGAGCAGTTCTTC. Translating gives CASSTSGGPYNEQFF.

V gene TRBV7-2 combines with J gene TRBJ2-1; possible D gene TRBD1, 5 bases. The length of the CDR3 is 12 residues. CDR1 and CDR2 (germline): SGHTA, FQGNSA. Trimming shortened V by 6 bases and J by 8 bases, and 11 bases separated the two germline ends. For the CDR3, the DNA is TGTGCCAGCAGGGAAATAGGGGATGAGCAGTTCTTC. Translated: CASREIGDEQFF.

In nucleotides, the CDR3 is TGTGCCAGCAGTGATCAGGGGGTAGAGACCCAGTACTTC. This sequence encodes CASSDQGVETQYF. The chain has TRBV6-1 and TRBJ2-5; TRBD1 aligns across 7 bases. V lost 3 bases to trimming and J lost 4 bases; unmatched junction nucleotides: 2. This CDR3 is built from 13 residues. Germline CDR1 is MNHNS and CDR2 is SASEGT.

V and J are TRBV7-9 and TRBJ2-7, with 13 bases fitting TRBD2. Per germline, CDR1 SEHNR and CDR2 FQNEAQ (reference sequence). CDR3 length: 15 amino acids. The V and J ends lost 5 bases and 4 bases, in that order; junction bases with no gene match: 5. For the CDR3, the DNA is TGTGCCAGCAGCCGGACTAGCGGGGGTTCTTACGAGCAGTACTTC. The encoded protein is CASSRTSGGSYEQYF.

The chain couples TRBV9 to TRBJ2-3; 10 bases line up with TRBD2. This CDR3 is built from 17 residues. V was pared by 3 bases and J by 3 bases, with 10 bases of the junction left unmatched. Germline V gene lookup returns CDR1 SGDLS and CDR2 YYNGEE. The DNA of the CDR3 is TGTGCCAGCAGCGACCGGGCTAGCGGGAGTAGAACAGATACGCAGTATTTT. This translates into CASSDRASGSRTDTQYF.

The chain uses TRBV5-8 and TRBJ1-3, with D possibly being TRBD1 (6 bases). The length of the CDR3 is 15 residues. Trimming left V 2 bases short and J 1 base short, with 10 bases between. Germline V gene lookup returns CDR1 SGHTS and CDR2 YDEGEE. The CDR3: CASSFPGASGNTIYF. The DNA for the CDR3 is TGTGCCAGCAGCTTTCCGGGGGCTTCTGGAAACACCATATATTTT.

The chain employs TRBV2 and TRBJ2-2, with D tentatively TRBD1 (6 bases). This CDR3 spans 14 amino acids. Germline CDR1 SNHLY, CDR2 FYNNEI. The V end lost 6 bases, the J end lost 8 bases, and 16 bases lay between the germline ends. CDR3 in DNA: TGTGCCAGCAGAGAAAATGGGGGCTCGGGGGAGCTGTTTTTT. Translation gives CASRENGGSGELFF. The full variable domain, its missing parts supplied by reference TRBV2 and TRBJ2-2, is EPEVTQTPSHQVTQMGQEVILRCVPISNHLYFYWYRQILGQKVEFLVSFYNNEISEKSEIFDDQFSVERPDGSNFTLKIRSTKLEDSAMYFCASRENGGSGELFFGEGSRLTVL.

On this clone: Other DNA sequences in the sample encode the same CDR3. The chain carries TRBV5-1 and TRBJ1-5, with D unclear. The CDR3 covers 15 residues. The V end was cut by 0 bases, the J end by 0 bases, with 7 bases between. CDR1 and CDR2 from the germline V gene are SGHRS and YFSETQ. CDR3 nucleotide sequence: TGCGCCAGCAGCTTGGACAACTATAGCAATCAGCCCCAGCATTTT. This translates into CASSLDNYSNQPQHF.

CDR3 DNA: TGTGCCAGCACCCTCCTAGGGCAAGATACGCAGTATTTT. This translates into CASTLLGQDTQYF. The V call is TRBV11-2, the J call TRBJ2-3; no reliable D call. The CDR3 consists of 13 residues. Deletions cut 7 bases from V and 5 bases from J, with 13 bases between. Germline CDR1 SGHAT, CDR2 FQNNGV.

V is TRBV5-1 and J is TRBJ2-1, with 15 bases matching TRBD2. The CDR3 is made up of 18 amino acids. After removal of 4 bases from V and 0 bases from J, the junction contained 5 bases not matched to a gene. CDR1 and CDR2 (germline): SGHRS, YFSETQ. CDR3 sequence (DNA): TGCGCCAGCAGCGAAGGACTAGCGGGAGGGGGCTCCTACAATGAGCAGTTCTTC. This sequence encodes CASSEGLAGGGSYNEQFF.

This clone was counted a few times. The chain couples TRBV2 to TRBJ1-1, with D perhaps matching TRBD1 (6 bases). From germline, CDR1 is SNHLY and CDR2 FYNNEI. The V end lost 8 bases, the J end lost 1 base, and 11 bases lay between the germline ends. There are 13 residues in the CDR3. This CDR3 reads CASDKDRNTEAFF. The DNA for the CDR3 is TGTGCCAGCGATAAGGACAGGAACACTGAAGCTTTCTTT.

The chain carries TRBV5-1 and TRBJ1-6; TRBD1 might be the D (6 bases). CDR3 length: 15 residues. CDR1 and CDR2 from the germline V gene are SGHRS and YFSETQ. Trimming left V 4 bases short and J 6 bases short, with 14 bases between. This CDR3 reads CASSAEGGANSPLHF. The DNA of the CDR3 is TGCGCCAGCAGCGCTGAGGGGGGAGCTAATTCACCCCTCCACTTT.

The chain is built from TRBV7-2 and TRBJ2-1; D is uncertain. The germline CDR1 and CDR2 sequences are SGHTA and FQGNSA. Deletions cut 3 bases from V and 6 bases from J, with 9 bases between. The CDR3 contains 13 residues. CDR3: CASSLSPLNEQFF. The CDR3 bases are TGTGCCAGCAGCTTGAGTCCACTCAATGAGCAGTTCTTC.

DNA of the CDR3: TGTGCCAGCAGTGAGTCACCCGATTTCCAGTACTTC. It is translated as CASSESPDFQYF. The chain joins TRBV2 to TRBJ2-7; D is uncertain. Trimming cost V 3 bases and J 10 bases, with 13 bases left between them. The CDR3 consists of 12 residues. Germline-derived CDR1 and CDR2 are SNHLY and FYNNEI.

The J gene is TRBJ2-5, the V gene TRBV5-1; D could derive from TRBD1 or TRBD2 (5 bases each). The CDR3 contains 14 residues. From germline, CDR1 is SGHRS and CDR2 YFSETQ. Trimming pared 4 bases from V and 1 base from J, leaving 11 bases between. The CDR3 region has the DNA TGCGCCAGCAGCCTCCGGGACCTCCAAGAGACCCAGTACTTC. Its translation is CASSLRDLQETQYF.

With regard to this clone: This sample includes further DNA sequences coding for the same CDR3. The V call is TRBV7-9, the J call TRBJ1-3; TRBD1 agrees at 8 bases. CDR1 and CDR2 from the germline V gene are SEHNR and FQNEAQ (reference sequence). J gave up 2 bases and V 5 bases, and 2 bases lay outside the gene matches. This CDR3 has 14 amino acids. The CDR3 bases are TGTGCCAGCAGCCTACAGGGGGCTGGAAACACCATATATTTT. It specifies CASSLQGAGNTIYF.

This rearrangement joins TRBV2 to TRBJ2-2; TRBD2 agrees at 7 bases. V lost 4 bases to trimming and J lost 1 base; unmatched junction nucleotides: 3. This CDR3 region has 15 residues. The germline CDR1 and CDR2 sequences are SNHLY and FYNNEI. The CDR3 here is CASSVLAGNTGELFF. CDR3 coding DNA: TGTGCCAGCAGTGTTTTAGCGGGGAACACCGGGGAGCTGTTTTTT.

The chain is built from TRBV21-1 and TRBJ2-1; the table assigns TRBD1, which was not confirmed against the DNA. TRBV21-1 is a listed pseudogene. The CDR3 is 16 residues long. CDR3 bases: TGTGCCAGCAGGGACCTACCGGGACAGGGGGCCCATGAGCAGTTCTTC. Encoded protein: CASRDLPGQGAHEQFF.

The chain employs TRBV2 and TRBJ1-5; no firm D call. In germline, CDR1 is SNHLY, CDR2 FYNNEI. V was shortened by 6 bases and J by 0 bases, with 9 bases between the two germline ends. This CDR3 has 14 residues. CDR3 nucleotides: TGTGCCAGCAGAAAAATCGGTAGCAATCAGCCCCAGCATTTT. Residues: CASRKIGSNQPQHF.